This TCR beta chain was sequenced for a study of cytomegalovirus exposure and HLA in healthy donors. The CDR3 has 16 amino acids. The V end was cut by 1 base, the J end by 7 bases, with 17 bases between. Germline V gene sequence: CDR1 MGHRA, CDR2 YSYEKL. The PCR employed 60 Vbeta primers together with 13 Jbeta primers. TCRdb's table, derived via immunoSEQ multiplex PCR, lists solely in-frame clones and lacks some. The repertoire holds roughly 120,000 clones, around 80% seen once, with just under 3% in the top ten. The sample consisted of PBMCs. This receptor was obtained from a woman aged 18-30 years in good health and CMV-seropositive. The V gene is TRBV4-1, the J gene TRBJ1-5; maybe TRBD1 (5 bases). The chain's CDR3 is CASSQGGGGYGQPQHF. The CDR3 DNA sequence: TGCGCCAGCAGCCAAGGGGGGGGAGGGTATGGCCAGCCCCAGCATTTT.